The 18 T cell receptor beta chains below come from one sample, sequenced in a study of blood T cell repertoires in COVID-19. The protocol was immunoSEQ multiplex PCR, while the TCRdb copy is restricted to in-frame clones and leaves out a portion. Here the sample spans a few hundred thousand clones, roughly 89% being singletons. Sequencing used PBMCs or T cells enriched from blood (not recorded which). Receptor source: a woman aged 45-60 years who had been exposed to COVID-19.

This clone came up a few times. The chain carries TRBV6-1 and TRBJ1-5, with D maybe TRBD1 (5 bases). The CDR3 consists of 18 residues. Germline V gene sequence: CDR1 MNHNS, CDR2 SASEGT. The V end was cut by 2 bases, the J end by 2 bases, with 19 bases between. This chain's CDR3 is CASSESRTAGLGNQPQHF. CDR3 in DNA: TGTGCCAGCAGTGAATCTCGAACCGCAGGGTTGGGCAATCAGCCCCAGCATTTT.

V usage is TRBV20-1 and J usage is TRBJ1-3; D call uncertain. CDR3 length: 16 residues. Trimming removed 3 bases at V and 0 bases at J, with 15 bases between. Germline V gene sequence: CDR1 DFQATT, CDR2 SNEGSKA (reference sequence). Written as DNA, the CDR3 is TGCAGTGCTAGTCGAGGTCCGGAGGCCTCTGGAAACACCATATATTTT. This sequence encodes CSASRGPEASGNTIYF.

The CDR3 DNA is TGTGCCAGCACCCTCGCGGCGACGGATTATAGCAATCAGCCCCAGCATTTT. Its translation is CASTLAATDYSNQPQHF. The gene calls are TRBV2 and TRBJ1-5; D gene unclear. Germline lookup yields CDR1 SNHLY and CDR2 FYNNEI. This CDR3 region has 17 residues. Trimming took 7 bases from V and 0 from J, leaving 19 bases between them. Filled out from reference TRBV2 and TRBJ1-5, the complete variable domain reads EPEVTQTPSHQVTQMGQEVILRCVPISNHLYFYWYRQILGQKVEFLVSFYNNEISEKSEIFDDQFSVERPDGSNFTLKIRSTKLEDSAMYFCASTLAATDYSNQPQHFGDGTRLSIL.

The V call is TRBV27, the J call TRBJ2-7, with D possibly TRBD2 on 5 matching bases. V dropped 5 bases and J dropped 2 bases, with 19 bases sitting between them. There are 16 residues in the CDR3. From germline, CDR1 is MNHEY and CDR2 SMNVEV (reference sequence). The CDR3 nucleotides are TGTGCCAGCAGTGGCGGGCCCTTATACCTCCCCTACGAGCAGTACTTC. Its translation is CASSGGPLYLPYEQYF.

This chain connects TRBV7-9 to TRBJ1-4, with no clear D. Germline-derived CDR1 and CDR2 are SEHNR and FQNEAQ (reference sequence). With 0 bases removed from V and 8 bases from J, the gap between germline ends came to 4 bases. This CDR3 has 12 residues. For the CDR3, the DNA is TGTGCCAGCAGCTTAGCGCGCGAAAAACTGTTTTTT. Translation gives CASSLAREKLFF.

The V and J genes are TRBV5-1 and TRBJ2-5, with D perhaps matching TRBD2 (6 bases). Germline V gene lookup returns CDR1 SGHRS and CDR2 YFSETQ. V lost 5 bases to trimming and J lost 4 bases, with 9 bases between them. This CDR3 has 12 residues. In nucleotides, the CDR3 is TGCGCCAGCAGGGAGGGAGGAGAGACCCAGTACTTC. This translates into CASREGGETQYF. The full variable domain, rest sourced from reference TRBV5-1 and TRBJ2-5, is KAGVTQTPRYLIKTRGQQVTLSCSPISGHRSVSWYQQTPGQGLQFLFEYFSETQRNKGNFPGRFSGRQFSNSRSEMNVSTLELGDSALYLCASREGGETQYFGPGTRLLVL.

Here the CDR3 reads CASNPGQGPYGYTF. CDR3 coding DNA: TGTGCCAGCAATCCGGGACAGGGACCTTATGGCTACACCTTC. V is TRBV9 and J is TRBJ1-2; 9 nucleotides align to TRBD1. The ends lost 6 bases at V and 5 bases at J; junction bases unmatched: 8. From germline, CDR1 is SGDLS and CDR2 YYNGEE. CDR3 length: 14 residues.

The chain has TRBV28 and TRBJ1-4; D is unresolved. The CDR3 totals 14 residues. Per the germline V gene, CDR1 is MDHEN and CDR2 is SYDVKM. Trimming removed 5 bases at V and 1 base at J, with 8 bases between. CDR3 nucleotide sequence: TGTGCCAGCAGTCCGAGGGTAACTAATGAAAAACTGTTTTTT. This translates into CASSPRVTNEKLFF.

The chain carries TRBV4-1 and TRBJ2-7, with 8 bases lining up with TRBD1. The CDR3 is made up of 16 amino acids. The germline gives CDR1 MGHRA, CDR2 YSYEKL. With V trimmed by 0 bases and J by 1 base, 5 bases remained unmatched. CDR3: CASSQETGGLSYEQYF. CDR3 coding DNA: TGCGCCAGCAGCCAAGAAACAGGGGGACTTTCCTACGAGCAGTACTTC.

This clone was counted once. The chain uses TRBV6-2 or TRBV6-3 and TRBJ2-1; TRBD1 matches 9 bases. Looked up from germline, CDR1 is MNHEY and CDR2 is SVGEGT. Trimming took 2 bases from V and 2 from J; bases not matched to a gene: 10. The CDR3 sequence is 18 residues long. The CDR3 bases are TGTGCCAGCAGTTACGGACAGGGGCGGGTCAGGGCCTACAATGAGCAGTTCTTC. It translates to CASSYGQGRVRAYNEQFF.

This clone was seen once. J is TRBJ2-5 and V is TRBV2; 8 bases are a match to TRBD2. The ends lost 6 bases at V and 4 bases at J; junction bases unmatched: 10. The germline V gene encodes CDR1 SNHLY and CDR2 FYNNEI. This CDR3 contains 15 residues. CDR3 bases: TGTGCCAGCAGAGCCCTGGCGGGGGGAGGAGAGACCCAGTACTTC. It yields the protein CASRALAGGGETQYF.

The chain couples TRBV10-3 to TRBJ1-5; D possibly corresponds to TRBD1 (5 bases). The CDR3 length is 13 residues. Germline values: CDR1 ENHRY, CDR2 SYGVKD. V was trimmed by 10 bases and J by 3 bases, leaving 13 bases between them. Here the CDR3 DNA reads TGTGCCACCGGAGACAGCGTCAATCAGCCCCAGCATTTT. The encoded protein is CATGDSVNQPQHF.

This clone showed up just once. The gene calls are TRBV2 and TRBJ1-2; TRBD1 agrees at 8 bases. Germline CDR1 and CDR2: SNHLY and FYNNEI. J lost 4 bases, V lost 0 bases, and 4 bases had no gene match. This CDR3 has 15 residues. The CDR3 DNA reads as TGTGCCAGCAGTGAAGCGGCAGGGGGCCTCTATGGCTACACCTTC. Protein sequence: CASSEAAGGLYGYTF.

The chain carries TRBV10-3 and TRBJ1-1; the match to TRBD1 covers 8 bases. With 1 base clipped from V and 1 base from J, the junction kept 2 bases outside the gene matches. The CDR3 has 15 amino acids. Germline CDR1 is ENHRY and CDR2 is SYGVKD. The CDR3 region has the DNA TGTGCCATCAGTGAGTTGGACAGGGCGAACACTGAAGCTTTCTTT. Amino acids: CAISELDRANTEAFF.

The chain links TRBV4-1 to TRBJ2-7; 10 nucleotides match TRBD2. CDR3 length equals 16 residues. The V segment lost 4 bases and the J segment 1 base; nucleotides outside the gene matches: 7. Germline lookup yields CDR1 MGHRA and CDR2 YSYEKL. The CDR3 spells CASSPTSTSGSYEQYF. The CDR3 nucleotides are TGCGCCAGCAGCCCTACCTCGACTAGCGGGTCCTACGAGCAGTACTTC.

This rearrangement joins TRBV4-1 to TRBJ2-1; 9 nucleotides agree with TRBD1. The junction had 2 bases not matched to a gene; V was cut back by 1 base and J by 1 base. The CDR3 extends over 16 amino acids. CDR1 is MGHRA and CDR2 is YSYEKL in the germline V gene. The CDR3 DNA is TGCGCCAGCAGCCAAGGACAGGGGGGGTCCTACAATGAGCAGTTCTTC. Residues: CASSQGQGGSYNEQFF.

The chain carries TRBV6-5 and TRBJ2-5; possible D gene TRBD1, 6 bases. Germline CDR1 reads MNHEY; CDR2 reads SVGAGI. The CDR3 totals 13 residues. Trimming took 4 bases from V and 4 from J, leaving 10 bases between them. The CDR3, as DNA: TGTGCCAGCAGTTTACAGGGAGTAGAGACCCAGTACTTC. Translated, it gives CASSLQGVETQYF.

A single count supports this clone. The V gene is TRBV11-3, the J gene TRBJ2-1; D is perhaps TRBD1 (5 bases). This CDR3 spans 15 amino acids. Germline V lookup: CDR1 SGHNT, CDR2 YENEEA. V was clipped by 0 bases and J by 6 bases, with 12 bases between them. Here the CDR3 reads CASSLDAGRVNEQFF. DNA of the CDR3: TGTGCCAGCAGCTTAGATGCCGGCAGGGTCAATGAGCAGTTCTTC.